The present T cell receptor beta chain was sequenced within a study of cytomegalovirus exposure and HLA in healthy donors. In regard to this clone: The target antigen is unknown. A junction end diverges from the germline sequence, so it may reflect a read error.

The PCR made use of 60 Vbeta and 13 Jbeta primers. Produced via immunoSEQ multiplex PCR; TCRdb's table is partial and in-frame only. The table records roughly 150,000 clones, approximately 76% of them present only once. There are 14 residues in the CDR3. Per the germline V gene, CDR1 is SEHNR and CDR2 is FQNEAQ (reference sequence). Study results and caveats: TRBV6-2, TRBV6-3 and some other V segments were excluded as indistinguishable. Overall, around 160 TCR beta chains were annotated as cytomegalovirus-associated.

The TCR originated in a woman aged 18-30 years in good health and CMV-seropositive. Sequenced material: PBMCs. The chain joins TRBV7-9 to TRBJ1-2; no clear D gene. Here the CDR3 reads CSSSLAQAGGGYTF. In DNA form, the CDR3 reads TGTTCCAGCAGCTTAGCGCAGGCAGGTGGAGGCTACACCTTC.